The subject of this entry is one T cell receptor beta chain. The data stem from a study of shared clonotypes between healthy human individuals. V was trimmed by 0 bases and J by 0 bases, leaving 7 bases between them. The CDR3 runs to 16 residues. Germline V CDR1 and CDR2: SGHNT, YYREEE (reference sequence). Clones were sequenced by immunoSEQ multiplex PCR, and TCRdb holds only the in-frame ones, with some missing. The profile shows more than 500,000 clones, roughly 95% of them singletons. The sample taken for sequencing was naive CD4+ T cells sorted from blood. As for subset: CD45RA+ positively selected. The clonotype originates from a woman in her 30s in good health. The chain links TRBV5-4 to TRBJ2-6; D is undetermined. CDR3 coding DNA: TGTGCCAGCAGCTTGGGCACCTCCTCTGGGGCCAACGTCCTGACTTTC. Its protein is CASSLGTSSGANVLTF. The complete variable domain, with remaining parts taken from reference TRBV5-4 and TRBJ2-6, reads ETGVTQSPTHLIKTRGQQVTLRCSSQSGHNTVSWYQQALGQGPQFIFQYYREEENGRGNFPPRFSGLQFPNYSSELNVNALELDDSALYLCASSLGTSSGANVLTFGAGSRLTVL.